A single sample gave rise to the 25 T cell receptor beta chains below, sequenced in a study of CD8 T cells in Susac syndrome. With random hexamers, reverse transcription was performed on about 0.45 to 1 ug of RNA. TCRdb reprocessed the immunoSEQ multiplex PCR reads with MiXCR, giving one entry per CDR3 protein. The sample has about 150,000 distinct CDR3 sequences; roughly 92% are singletons. The sample comprised CD4+ T cells from PBMCs. The receptors originated from a human donor with multiple sclerosis.

In this sample, this clonotype turned up a few times. The chain is built from TRBV7-2 and TRBJ2-5; D is uncertain. The germline V gene has CDR1 SGHTA and CDR2 FQGNSA. Trimming shortened V by 1 base and J by 5 bases, and 2 bases separated the two germline ends. CDR3 size: 11 residues. Written as DNA, the CDR3 is TGTGCCAGCAGCTTAGTCGAGACCCAGTACTTC. Translated: CASSLVETQYF.

V usage is TRBV7-3 and J usage is TRBJ2-1; D may be TRBD2 (5 bases). V was clipped by 5 bases and J by 0 bases, with 11 bases between them. Germline V gene lookup returns CDR1 SGHTA and CDR2 FQGTGA. The CDR3 is made up of 15 amino acids. The CDR3 sequence: CASSPRTDSYNEQFF. The CDR3 DNA follows: TGTGCCAGCAGCCCCAGGACTGACTCCTACAATGAGCAGTTCTTC.

The rearrangement joins TRBV20-1 to TRBJ1-1, with D perhaps matching TRBD1 (6 bases). The V and J ends lost 3 bases and 0 bases respectively, with 11 bases between them. The germline V gene has CDR1 DFQATT and CDR2 SNEGSKA (reference sequence). This CDR3 spans 14 amino acids. CDR3: CSASGQPMNTEAFF. CDR3 coding DNA: TGCAGTGCTAGCGGACAGCCCATGAACACTGAAGCTTTCTTT.

The chain employs TRBV19 and TRBJ2-5; 8 bases are shared with TRBD2. V dropped 9 bases and J dropped 2; count of bases not matched to a gene: 5. This CDR3 region has 13 residues. CDR1 and CDR2 (germline): LNHDA, SQIVND (reference sequence). In nucleotides, the CDR3 is TGTGCCAGCGGACTAGCAGAGCAAGAGACCCAGTACTTC. Translation gives CASGLAEQETQYF.

The chain combines TRBV24-1 with TRBJ2-2, with D possibly matching TRBD1 (5 bases). V was shortened by 8 bases and J by 2 bases, with 11 bases between the two germline ends. The CDR3 loop spans 14 amino acids. The germline gives CDR1 KGHDR, CDR2 SFDVKD. CDR3 DNA: TGTGCCACCATGGGCCAGGGTAACACCGGGGAGCTGTTTTTT. It yields the protein CATMGQGNTGELFF.

This rearrangement joins TRBV12-3 or TRBV12-4 to TRBJ2-1; TRBD1 agrees at 8 bases. With 8 bases clipped from V and 8 bases from J, the junction kept 11 bases outside the gene matches. CDR3 length: 14 residues. This CDR3 is CASLGRGPRDEQFF. In DNA, the CDR3 is TGTGCCAGCCTCGGCAGGGGGCCTAGAGATGAGCAGTTCTTC.

The chain has TRBV2 and TRBJ1-1; D is possibly TRBD1 (6 bases). From germline, CDR1 is SNHLY and CDR2 FYNNEI. This CDR3 spans 13 amino acids. V shed 11 bases and J shed 5 bases, with 18 bases lying between them. CDR3 in DNA: TGTGCCTGGAGGGGAGGGGGGTGGACTGAAGCTTTCTTT. It is translated as CAWRGGGWTEAFF.

This sequence joins TRBV12-3 or TRBV12-4 and TRBJ1-3, with unresolved D. V lost 7 bases, J lost 5 bases, and 15 bases lay in between. This CDR3 spans 14 amino acids. The CDR3 DNA follows: TGTGCCAGCACCCATCTTGGGAGACGAAACACCATATATTTT. This sequence encodes CASTHLGRRNTIYF.

The chain carries TRBV9 and TRBJ1-1; tentatively, D is TRBD1 (6 bases). CDR3 length: 14 residues. Germline loops: CDR1 SGDLS, CDR2 YYNGEE. V was trimmed by 4 bases and J by 3 bases, leaving 13 bases between them. CDR3 sequence reads: CASSPRQAYTEAFF. CDR3 nucleotide sequence: TGTGCCAGCAGCCCTCGACAGGCATACACTGAAGCTTTCTTT.

CDR3 in DNA: TGTGCCAGCAGCCCCCATGCGGCACGCACAGATACGCAGTATTTT. Its translation: CASSPHAARTDTQYF. The chain is built from TRBV3-1 and TRBJ2-3; no firm D call. CDR3 length equals 15 residues. Looked up from germline, CDR1 is LGHDT and CDR2 is YNNKEL (reference sequence). Trimming took 4 bases from V and 1 from J, leaving 12 bases between them.

The V call is TRBV30, the J call TRBJ2-3; 10 bases align to TRBD1. Germline-derived CDR1 and CDR2 are GTSNPN and SVGIG (reference sequence). V shed 1 base and J 2 bases; nucleotides not matched to a gene: 3. The CDR3 is 15 amino acids. CDR3 DNA sequence: TGTGCCTGGAGTGAGGGACAGGGGACCACAGATACGCAGTATTTT. Protein sequence: CAWSEGQGTTDTQYF.

This rearrangement joins TRBV12-3 or TRBV12-4 to TRBJ1-1; D unclear. With 2 bases removed from V and 1 base from J, the gap between germline ends came to 5 bases. CDR3 length: 13 residues. The CDR3 sequence: CASSLRPNTEAFF. The CDR3 bases are TGTGCCAGCAGTTTACGGCCGAACACTGAAGCTTTCTTT.

V usage is TRBV5-1 and J usage is TRBJ1-6, with D unclear. Between the trimmed V and J ends, which lost 4 bases and 13 bases, there was a span of 9 bases. The germline CDR1 and CDR2 sequences are SGHRS and YFSETQ. The CDR3 covers 11 residues. The CDR3 protein is CASSDLGPLHF. The DNA of the CDR3 is TGCGCCAGCAGCGACCTAGGGCCCCTCCACTTT.

The chain combines TRBV15 with TRBJ1-2; D is uncertain. This CDR3 has 14 amino acids. Trimming removed 0 bases at V and 8 bases at J, with 13 bases between. Germline assignment: CDR1 LNHNV and CDR2 YYDKDF (reference sequence). CDR3 in amino acids: CATSRDIQPWGYTF. CDR3 bases: TGTGCCACCAGCAGAGATATCCAGCCTTGGGGCTACACCTTC.

The CDR3 sequence: CASSQVLGELFF. The CDR3, as DNA: TGCGCCAGCAGCCAAGTGCTCGGGGAGCTGTTTTTT. The J gene is TRBJ2-2, the V gene TRBV4-1; D is undetermined. The germline V and J ends were trimmed by 1 base and 7 bases, with 4 bases remaining between them. Per the germline V gene, CDR1 is MGHRA and CDR2 is YSYEKL. This CDR3 comprises 12 residues.

This chain connects TRBV6-1 to TRBJ2-6, with 7 positions matching TRBD1. V shed 6 bases, J shed 2 bases, and the junction held 13 bases outside the gene matches. Germline lookup yields CDR1 MNHNS and CDR2 SASEGT. The CDR3 is 18 residues long. The CDR3 spells CASSATPTGQAGANVLTF. CDR3 nucleotides: TGTGCCAGCAGCGCAACCCCGACAGGGCAGGCTGGGGCCAACGTCCTGACTTTC.

The chain couples TRBV27 to TRBJ1-2; maybe TRBD1 (5 bases). Germline V gives CDR1 MNHEY, CDR2 SMNVEV (reference sequence). Trimming took 3 bases from V and 9 from J, leaving 17 bases between them. The CDR3 spans 14 residues. In nucleotides, the CDR3 is TGTGCCAGCAGTTTCTCCGGGGCCCCCACGAGCTACACCTTC. Residues: CASSFSGAPTSYTF.

The chain has TRBV3-1 and TRBJ2-5; D gene uncertain. The CDR3 is 12 residues long. Germline assignment: CDR1 LGHDT and CDR2 YNNKEL (reference sequence). Trimming shortened V by 0 bases and J by 4 bases, and 3 bases separated the two germline ends. For the CDR3, the DNA is TGTGCCAGCAGCCAAGATACAGAGACCCAGTACTTC. This translates into CASSQDTETQYF.

This clonotype was observed once. The DNA of the CDR3 is TGTGCCACGAGACCAGCGGGAGCCGGTGAGCAGTTCTTC. Its protein is CATRPAGAGEQFF. The chain links TRBV12-3 or TRBV12-4 to TRBJ2-1; 8 bases match TRBD2. J lost 9 bases, V lost 10 bases, and 11 bases had no gene match. This CDR3 contains 13 residues.

The rearrangement uses TRBV7-2 and TRBJ2-3; 7 bases match TRBD2. This CDR3 contains 14 residues. Germline V gene data show CDR1 as SGHTA and CDR2 as FQGNSA. Trimming removed 4 bases from V and 4 bases from J; junction bases left unmatched: 5. The CDR3 is CASSSQAGADTQYF. The CDR3 DNA reads TGTGCCAGCAGCTCACAGGCGGGGGCAGATACGCAGTATTTT.

The chain recombines TRBV6-6 with TRBJ1-6; D not certain. Germline lookup yields CDR1 MNHNY and CDR2 SVGAGI (reference sequence). The CDR3 spans 13 residues. Trimming took 10 bases from V and 7 from J, leaving 14 bases between them. CDR3 region: CAISDIRNSPLHF. The CDR3 DNA reads TGTGCCATCTCAGACATCCGGAATTCACCCCTCCACTTT.

The chain recombines TRBV14 with TRBJ1-2, with unresolved D. Trimming pared 0 bases from V and 1 base from J, leaving 6 bases between. The CDR3 loop spans 14 amino acids. Per germline, CDR1 SGHDN and CDR2 FVKESK. The chain's CDR3 is CASSQDWLNYGYTF. The DNA for the CDR3 is TGTGCCAGCAGCCAAGATTGGCTTAACTATGGCTACACCTTC.

The chain combines TRBV5-1 with TRBJ2-3; TRBD2 matches at 9 bases. V trimming: 0 bases; J trimming: 0 bases; junction bases outside the gene matches: 2. From germline, CDR1 is SGHRS and CDR2 YFSETQ. CDR3 length equals 16 residues. Here the CDR3 DNA reads TGCGCCAGCAGCTTGGGAGGGACTAGCAGCACAGATACGCAGTATTTT. Translation gives CASSLGGTSSTDTQYF.

The chain uses TRBV24-1 and TRBJ2-7; perhaps TRBD1 as D (6 bases). The germline V gene has CDR1 KGHDR and CDR2 SFDVKD. The CDR3 length is 14 residues. V was pared by 5 bases and J by 1 base, with 11 bases between. The CDR3 sequence: CATSGGQSSYEQYF. The CDR3 DNA reads TGTGCCACCAGTGGAGGACAGTCTTCCTACGAGCAGTACTTC.

The chain couples TRBV7-9 to TRBJ2-7; TRBD1 agrees at 7 bases. The CDR3 sequence is 14 residues long. Trimming cost V 2 bases and J 6 bases; bases outside gene matches: 7. Germline lookup yields CDR1 SEHNR and CDR2 FQNEAQ (reference sequence). CDR3 DNA sequence: TGTGCCAGCAGCTTAATGGGGACAGCCGGCGAGCAGTACTTC. This gives the protein CASSLMGTAGEQYF.